Listed below are T cell receptor beta chains from one sample, sequenced in a study of CD8 T cells in Susac syndrome. Using its own MiXCR run on the immunoSEQ multiplex PCR reads, TCRdb lists one record per CDR3 protein. The data show 150,000 to 200,000 distinct CDR3 sequences, about 90% seen once. The sequenced sample was CD4+ T cells from PBMCs. These receptors all stem from a human donor in good health. CDR3s include the opening cysteine and the closing phenylalanine or tryptophan. The D gene is left open where the match is weak. Not all rows give a size; the values are once, few, many and, for expanded clones, a class.

clone_size d_call j_call v_call cdr3_nt cdr3_aa
few TRBD2 TRBJ2-1 TRBV5-4 TGTGCCAGCAGCTTTAGCGGGGGAAACTACAATGAGCAGTTCTTC CASSFSGGNYNEQFF
. . TRBJ2-7 TRBV5-1 TGCGCCAGCAGCTACCGGTACGACGAGCAGTACTTC CASSYRYDEQYF
. . TRBJ2-7 TRBV5-1 TGCGCCAGCAGCTTCCTTCCCTCGGCCGAGCAGTACTTC CASSFLPSAEQYF
once . TRBJ2-7 TRBV7-3 TGTGCCAGCAGCTTAAATCCGGGAATGGTCGACGAGCAGTACTTC CASSLNPGMVDEQYF
. . TRBJ1-2 TRBV12-3/TRBV12-4 TGTGCCAGCAGTTTGGAGGGGAACTATGGCTACACCTTC CASSLEGNYGYTF
. . TRBJ2-6 TRBV5-1 TGCGCCAGCAGCTTCGGGGGTCTGGGGGCCAACGTCCTGACTTTC CASSFGGLGANVLTF
. . TRBJ2-7 TRBV3-1 TGTGCCAGCAGCCGCAACTTCGCTCCCATGGGCAACGAGCAGTACTTC CASSRNFAPMGNEQYF
. . TRBJ2-1 TRBV2 TGTGCCAGCAGCTATTCAGACAGCTCCTACAATGAGCAGTTCTTC CASSYSDSSYNEQFF
. . TRBJ2-2 TRBV28 TGTGCCAGCAGTTTGTTTCAGCAGAACACCGGGGAGCTGTTTTTT CASSLFQQNTGELFF
. TRBD1 TRBJ2-1 TRBV5-1 TGCGCCAGCAGTAGGGGGCCAACGGGGAATGAGCAGTTCTTC CASSRGPTGNEQFF
. . TRBJ2-7 TRBV3-1 TGTGCCAGCAGCCAAGAAGAGTACGAGCAGTACTTC CASSQEEYEQYF
. TRBD1 TRBJ1-4 TRBV5-1 TGCGCCAGCAGCGACAGGGTGGGTGAAAAACTGTTTTTT CASSDRVGEKLFF
. TRBD2 TRBJ2-7 TRBV6-1 TGTGCCAGCAGTGAAGCACCTAGCGGGAACCCCTACGAGCAGTACTTC CASSEAPSGNPYEQYF
. TRBD1 TRBJ1-1 TRBV3-1 TGTGCCAGCAGCCAAGAAGTAGGGGGCGGCACTGAAGCTTTCTTT CASSQEVGGGTEAFF
. . TRBJ2-3 TRBV9 TGTGCCAGCAGCATCCTTTGGGGGCAAGATACGCAGTATTTT CASSILWGQDTQYF
. . TRBJ2-5 TRBV5-4 TGTGCCAGCAGCTTGGATAGTACCGTCCAAGAGACCCAGTACTTC CASSLDSTVQETQYF
. . TRBJ1-3 TRBV30 TGTGCCTGGAGCCGGCGATCCTCTGGAAACACCATATATTTT CAWSRRSSGNTIYF
once TRBD2 TRBJ2-3 TRBV19 TGTGCCAGTAGTATGGGAGGGCCCGCCCGACATACGCAGTATTTT CASSMGGPARHTQYF
. . TRBJ1-1 TRBV10-3 TGTGCCATCAGTGCTAGACAAGGCCAAACCTTGAACACTGAAGCTTTCTTT CAISARQGQTLNTEAFF
. . TRBJ1-1 TRBV10-3 TGTGCCATCAGTTACGGGCCCTACACTGAAGCTTTCTTT CAISYGPYTEAFF
once TRBD2 TRBJ2-5 TRBV7-2 TGTGCCAGCAGCCCCCAGACTAGCGGGGGTAAAGAGACCCAGTACTTC CASSPQTSGGKETQYF
. . TRBJ2-5 TRBV10-3 TGTGCCAGCGCGGGGAGCGAGACCCAGTACTTC CASAGSETQYF